One sample yielded the 2 T cell receptor beta chains listed below, sequenced in a study of shared clonotypes between healthy human individuals. CD45RO-negative CD8 cells positively selected for CCR7 made up the naive population, which excluded terminally differentiated effector memory CD45RA+ cells. Repertoires were generated with immunoSEQ multiplex PCR, while TCRdb's copy carries only in-frame clones and drops some. The repertoire holds roughly 2,000,000 clones, with less than 95% as singletons. What was sequenced was naive CD8+ T cells sorted from blood. The receptors derive from a man aged 18 to 35 in good health.

V is TRBV6-5 and J is TRBJ2-1; TRBD2 is a possible D gene (6 bases). CDR3 size: 15 residues. V lost 6 bases and J lost 7, with 19 bases in between. Germline values: CDR1 MNHEY, CDR2 SVGAGI. CDR3 nucleotides: TGTGCCAGCAGCCCGCGGGACCCCCTTTTTAATGAGCAGTTCTTC. Amino acids: CASSPRDPLFNEQFF.

The CDR3 loop is CASSLGLSVSYGGELFF. CDR3 coding DNA: TGTGCCAGCAGCTTGGGCCTATCAGTTAGTTACGGCGGGGAGCTGTTTTTT. The chain employs TRBV5-6 and TRBJ2-2, with D uncertain. Germline CDR1 and CDR2: SGHDT and YYEEEE. CDR3 length equals 17 residues. Trimming took off 0 bases at V and 7 bases at J, with 19 bases between the two ends.